What follows are 8 T cell receptor beta chains derived from one specimen sequenced in a study of blood T cell repertoires in COVID-19. TCRdb's copy holds only in-frame clones and misses some; the assay was immunoSEQ multiplex PCR. The sample lists approximately 70,000 clones; 75% to 85% were seen once. The sequencing input was peripheral blood. The origin of the receptors is a man aged 65-85 years who had recovered from COVID-19.

The chain joins TRBV15 to TRBJ2-1, with TRBD2 matching 8 bases. V dropped 1 base and J dropped 4; count of bases not matched to a gene: 9. Germline V CDR1 and CDR2: LNHNV, YYDKDF (reference sequence). The CDR3 sequence is 17 residues long. CDR3 sequence reads: CATSRGPSSGAYNEQFF. CDR3 DNA: TGTGCCACCAGCAGAGGACCCAGTAGCGGGGCGTACAATGAGCAGTTCTTC. The complete variable domain, with remaining parts taken from reference TRBV15 and TRBJ2-1, reads DAMVIQNPRYQVTQFGKPVTLSCSQTLNHNVMYWYQQKSSQAPKLLFHYYDKDFNNEADTPDNFQSRRPNTSFCFLDIRSPGLGDTAMYLCATSRGPSSGAYNEQFFGPGTRLTVL.

This rearrangement joins TRBV19 to TRBJ2-5, with 7 bases fitting TRBD2. The junction had 14 bases not matched to a gene; V was cut back by 4 bases and J by 3 bases. Germline V CDR1 and CDR2: LNHDA, SQIVND (reference sequence). The CDR3 is 17 amino acids. The CDR3 region is CASSNWGGVTGEETQYF. CDR3 DNA sequence: TGTGCCAGTAGTAACTGGGGGGGGGTGACGGGAGAAGAGACCCAGTACTTC.

The DNA for the CDR3 is TGTGCCGCGGGGGGGCCTACAGATACGCAGTATTTT. Translating it yields CAAGGPTDTQYF. The chain uses TRBV19 and TRBJ2-3; 9 bases align to TRBD2. Germline V gene lookup returns CDR1 LNHDA and CDR2 SQIVND (reference sequence). Germline trimming cut 11 bases from V and 3 bases from J; bases unmatched to any gene: 3. This CDR3 region has 12 residues. Looking up the rest from reference TRBV19 and TRBJ2-3 gives the full variable domain: DGGITQSPKYLFRKEGQNVTLSCEQNLNHDAMYWYRQDPGQGLRLIYYSQIVNDFQKGDIAEGYSVSREKKESFPLTVTSAQKNPTAFYLCAAGGPTDTQYFGPGTRLTVL.

The chain carries TRBV5-5 and TRBJ1-4, with D uncertain. Germline loops: CDR1 SGHKS, CDR2 YYEKEE (reference sequence). Trimming stripped 0 bases from V and 3 bases from J, with 9 bases between. The CDR3 has 15 residues. This CDR3 reads CASSLGGLANEKLFF. CDR3 nucleotides: TGTGCCAGCAGCTTGGGAGGGTTAGCTAATGAAAAACTGTTTTTT.

The rearrangement joins TRBV24-1 to TRBJ2-5; the match to TRBD2 covers 7 bases. The CDR3 contains 13 residues. V lost 3 bases, J lost 4 bases, and 1 base stayed unmatched. The germline V gene encodes CDR1 KGHDR and CDR2 SFDVKD. The DNA for the CDR3 is TGTGCCACCAGTGATCCGGGAGGAGAGACCCAGTACTTC. Translated, it gives CATSDPGGETQYF.

This chain links TRBV30 with TRBJ1-1, with 9 positions matching TRBD1. From germline, CDR1 is GTSNPN and CDR2 SVGIG (reference sequence). With 5 bases clipped from V and 6 bases from J, the junction kept 13 bases outside the gene matches. The CDR3 has 15 residues. This CDR3 reads CAWGLTGTGRPEAFF. CDR3 DNA sequence: TGTGCCTGGGGTTTAACCGGGACAGGGCGCCCTGAAGCTTTCTTT.

The V call is TRBV7-2, the J call TRBJ2-3; the D is unclear. Trimming took off 3 bases at V and 0 bases at J, with 13 bases between the two ends. CDR1 and CDR2 (germline): SGHTA, FQGNSA. CDR3 length equals 16 residues. DNA for the CDR3: TGTGCCAGCAGCTTTAGCCGACGCTCAAGCACAGATACGCAGTATTTT. It yields the protein CASSFSRRSSTDTQYF.

This clone has just a few counts. The CDR3 DNA follows: TGTGCCAGCAGAGGACAGGGAGGCTCCGGTCAGCCCCAGCATTTT. This codes for CASRGQGGSGQPQHF. The chain combines TRBV2 with TRBJ1-5; 8 nucleotides agree with TRBD1. This CDR3 has 15 amino acids. The germline CDR1 and CDR2 sequences are SNHLY and FYNNEI. The V segment lost 6 bases and the J segment 6 bases; nucleotides outside the gene matches: 10.